The 26 T cell receptor beta chains below come from one sample, sequenced in a study of CD8 T cells in ankylosing spondylitis. TCRdb fed the 5' RACE reads into MiXCR, producing one record per CDR3 protein. In the table there are roughly 250,000 distinct CDR3 sequences, about 9.1% of which are singletons. The sequencing sample was made of blood, either unsorted or a sorted T cell fraction (not recorded which). The source is a male donor with ankylosing spondylitis or in good health (not recorded which).

This clonotype was recorded at least ten times. The CDR3 DNA reads as TGTGCCAGCGGGGTAGGCTCCTACAATGAGCAGTTCTTC. Its translation is CASGVGSYNEQFF. The chain employs TRBV7-2 and TRBJ2-1; D remains unclear. This CDR3 contains 13 residues. Between the trimmed V and J ends, which lost 8 bases and 0 bases, there was a span of 8 bases. The V gene's germline CDR1 is SGHTA and CDR2 FQGNSA.

In the case of this clonotype: A much larger clone is a single base away; this may be a read error. The chain couples TRBV7-2 to TRBJ1-1; the match to TRBD1 covers 7 bases. CDR1 is SGHTA, CDR2 FQGNSA, per germline. This CDR3 comprises 15 residues. In DNA, the CDR3 is TGTGCCTGCAGCTTAGAGGACAGGCGGAACACTGAAGCTTTCTTT. Its protein product is CACSLEDRRNTEAFF.

Ten or more counts support this clonotype. The chain links TRBV5-5 to TRBJ1-1, with a tentative D call TRBD1 (5 bases). This CDR3 has 15 residues. Germline lookup yields CDR1 SGHKS and CDR2 YYEKEE (reference sequence). Trimming removed 3 bases from V and 5 bases from J, with 17 bases in between. CDR3 nucleotide sequence: TGTGCCAGCAGCTCCGAAGACAGAGGGATGACTGAAGCTTTCTTT. Encoded protein: CASSSEDRGMTEAFF.

This clonotype appeared a single time. The rearrangement joins TRBV6-1 to TRBJ1-2; possible D gene TRBD1, 5 bases. The CDR3 sequence is 13 residues long. V was trimmed by 6 bases and J by 3 bases, leaving 11 bases between them. CDR1 MNHNS and CDR2 SASEGT come from the germline V gene. This CDR3 reads CASRPGRHYGYTF. The CDR3 DNA sequence: TGTGCCAGCAGGCCGGGACGGCACTATGGCTACACCTTC.

This clonotype was picked up many times. V gene TRBV20-1 combines with J gene TRBJ1-1; TRBD1 matches at 7 bases. The V gene's germline CDR1 is DFQATT and CDR2 SNEGSKA (reference sequence). V dropped 0 bases and J dropped 3; count of bases not matched to a gene: 4. This CDR3 contains 14 residues. The CDR3 reads CSARDPQGDTEAFF. The CDR3 DNA reads TGCAGTGCTAGAGATCCCCAGGGGGACACTGAAGCTTTCTTT.

Here the CDR3 reads CAWRGTVANYGYTF. The CDR3 region has the DNA TGTGCCTGGAGGGGGACAGTAGCTAACTATGGCTACACCTTC. The J gene is TRBJ1-2, the V gene TRBV30, with 7 bases matching TRBD1. CDR1 is GTSNPN, CDR2 SVGIG, per germline (reference sequence). The junction had 4 bases not matched to a gene; V was cut back by 3 bases and J by 0 bases. CDR3 size: 14 residues.

This clonotype was counted many times. V usage is TRBV7-8 and J usage is TRBJ2-7; the D is unclear. CDR3 length: 14 amino acids. Trimming took off 3 bases at V and 5 bases at J, with 14 bases between the two ends. Germline V gene lookup returns CDR1 SGHVS and CDR2 FQNEAQ. The CDR3 protein is CASSFTARVDEQYF. The DNA of the CDR3 is TGTGCCAGCAGCTTTACCGCTCGGGTGGACGAGCAGTACTTC.

This clonotype was found a few times. The chain couples TRBV5-1 to TRBJ1-6; 9 bases match TRBD1. Trimming removed 4 bases from V and 9 bases from J; junction bases left unmatched: 8. The germline CDR1 and CDR2 sequences are SGHRS and YFSETQ. This CDR3 is built from 15 residues. The DNA for the CDR3 is TGCGCCAGCAGCCTGTTGACAGGGGGGCCTTCACCCCTCCACTTT. It yields the protein CASSLLTGGPSPLHF.

The chain is built from TRBV4-2 and TRBJ2-3, with 7 bases identical to TRBD2. The junction had 11 bases not matched to a gene; V was cut back by 5 bases and J by 3 bases. The germline V gene encodes CDR1 LGHNA and CDR2 YNFKEQ. The CDR3 is 16 residues long. The CDR3 DNA is TGTGCCAGCAGCTCAGGCGGCGGGAGTAGAACAGATACGCAGTATTTT. Protein product: CASSSGGGSRTDTQYF.

The V gene is TRBV12-3 or TRBV12-4, the J gene TRBJ1-3; D is undetermined. The germline V and J ends were trimmed by 6 bases and 8 bases, with 8 bases remaining between them. The CDR3 runs 11 residues. The CDR3 sequence: CASRAPDTIYF. The DNA for the CDR3 is TGTGCCAGCAGGGCCCCAGACACCATATATTTT.

The chain employs TRBV12-3 or TRBV12-4 and TRBJ1-5, with D unclear. V was shortened by 1 base and J by 0 bases, with 10 bases between the two germline ends. The CDR3 is 16 residues long. For the CDR3, the DNA is TGTGCCAGCAGTTTAGGTGGAGGGAATAGCAATCAGCCCCAGCATTTT. It translates to CASSLGGGNSNQPQHF.

Points on this clonotype: A much more abundant neighbour one base away suggests this may be a read error. V gene TRBV30 combines with J gene TRBJ1-3; a weak D match, TRBD1 (6 bases). Germline V gene lookup returns CDR1 GTSNPN and CDR2 SVGIG (reference sequence). There are 15 residues in the CDR3. The CDR3 region is CAWSRGGGSGNAIYF. The CDR3, as DNA: TGTGCCTGGAGTCGAGGAGGGGGTAGTGGAAACGCCATATATTTT.

This clonotype was observed many times. The V and J genes are TRBV20-1 and TRBJ2-1; D is unresolved. Trimming removed 5 bases at V and 8 bases at J, with 16 bases between. Per germline, CDR1 DFQATT and CDR2 SNEGSKA (reference sequence). This CDR3 comprises 13 residues. Here the CDR3 reads CSAPDKIEDEQFF. In nucleotides, the CDR3 is TGCAGTGCTCCCGACAAAATAGAAGATGAGCAGTTCTTC.

This clonotype was found many times. The chain joins TRBV3-1 to TRBJ1-2; D gene uncertain. Trimming took 2 bases from V and 7 from J, leaving 11 bases between them. This CDR3 is 13 amino acids long. CDR1 LGHDT and CDR2 YNNKEL come from the germline V gene (reference sequence). The CDR3 protein is CASSQTAKSGYTF. DNA for the CDR3: TGTGCCAGCAGCCAAACAGCCAAAAGTGGCTACACCTTC.

In this sample, this clonotype turned up many times. The chain carries TRBV20-1 and TRBJ1-2; 7 bases align to TRBD1. The germline V gene has CDR1 DFQATT and CDR2 SNEGSKA (reference sequence). The length of the CDR3 is 13 residues. Trimming took 5 bases from V and 3 from J; bases not matched to a gene: 6. The CDR3 nucleotides read TGCAGTGCTGCTTCAGGGGGAGACTATGGCTACACCTTC. This encodes CSAASGGDYGYTF.

This clonotype was observed a few times. This chain uses TRBV7-9 with TRBJ1-6, with 9 bases that match TRBD1. The CDR3 contains 13 residues. J gave up 10 bases and V 10 bases, and 8 bases lay outside the gene matches. Germline V gene data show CDR1 as SEHNR and CDR2 as FQNEAQ (reference sequence). The CDR3 nucleotides are TGTGCCACCACAGGGGGCGCGGGGTCACCCCTCCACTTT. Protein product: CATTGGAGSPLHF.

This clonotype was seen ten or more times. CDR3 sequence reads: CASSLTMVGGASGLQQFF. In DNA form, the CDR3 reads TGCGCCAGCAGCTTGACCATGGTGGGGGGGGCTAGCGGTCTACAGCAGTTCTTC. The chain carries TRBV5-1 and TRBJ2-1; weak D call: TRBD2 (7 bases). The V end was cut by 1 base, the J end by 11 bases, with 28 bases between. Germline CDR1 reads SGHRS; CDR2 reads YFSETQ. This CDR3 is built from 18 residues. Drawing the rest from reference TRBV5-1 and TRBJ2-1, the complete variable domain is KAGVTQTPRYLIKTRGQQVTLSCSPISGHRSVSWYQQTPGQGLQFLFEYFSETQRNKGNFPGRFSGRQFSNSRSEMNVSTLELGDSALYLCASSLTMVGGASGLQQFFGPGTRLTVL.

This sequence joins TRBV20-1 and TRBJ2-6; no clear D gene. Germline lookup yields CDR1 DFQATT and CDR2 SNEGSKA (reference sequence). The CDR3 is 14 residues long. Trimming left V 3 bases short and J 1 base short, with 7 bases between. For the CDR3, the DNA is TGCAGTGCTAGGGCCGAGTCTGGGGCCAACGTCCTGACTTTC. Translating gives CSARAESGANVLTF.

In its sample, this clonotype was seen many times. V gene TRBV7-2 combines with J gene TRBJ2-3; 9 bases are a match to TRBD2. Trimming took 4 bases from V and 2 from J; bases not matched to a gene: 4. Germline V gene lookup returns CDR1 SGHTA and CDR2 FQGNSA. This CDR3 is built from 15 residues. CDR3 sequence: CASSWLAGDTDTQYF. DNA of the CDR3: TGTGCCAGCAGCTGGTTAGCGGGAGACACAGATACGCAGTATTTT.

Notes on this clonotype: This could be a read error, since a much larger clone is one nucleotide away. The V and J genes are TRBV7-2 and TRBJ2-7; D gene ambiguous. The germline CDR1 and CDR2 sequences are SGHTA and FQGNSA. The CDR3 consists of 12 residues. V lost 3 bases to trimming and J lost 12 bases, with 15 bases between them. The CDR3 region is CASSLAPFFRYF. DNA of the CDR3: TGTGCCAGCAGCTTGGCCCCCTTTTTTCGGTACTTC.

This clonotype occurred many times. CDR3 DNA sequence: TGCAGTGCTAGGGATTCTAGCGGGGGTAACGATGAGCAGTTCTTC. It encodes CSARDSSGGNDEQFF. The chain combines TRBV20-1 with TRBJ2-1, with 10 bases identical to TRBD2. The CDR3 has 15 amino acids. CDR1 and CDR2 (germline): DFQATT, SNEGSKA (reference sequence). J gave up 8 bases and V 3 bases, and 10 bases lay outside the gene matches.

In nucleotides, the CDR3 is TGTGCCACCGGGGCTCTTTACACCGGGGAGCTGTTTTTT. Encoded protein: CATGALYTGELFF. The genes are TRBV7-6 and TRBJ2-2, with D perhaps TRBD1 or TRBD2 (5 bases each). From germline, CDR1 is SGHVS and CDR2 FNYEAQ. The CDR3 extends over 13 amino acids. V lost 10 bases, J lost 3 bases, and 12 bases lay in between. Filled out from reference TRBV7-6 and TRBJ2-2, the complete variable domain reads GAGVSQSPRYKVTKRGQDVALRCDPISGHVSLYWYRQALGQGPEFLTYFNYEAQQDKSGLPNDRFSAERPEGSISTLTIQRTEQRDSAMYRCATGALYTGELFFGEGSRLTVL.

V is TRBV5-1 and J is TRBJ1-1; TRBD1 matches at 9 bases. The germline V gene encodes CDR1 SGHRS and CDR2 YFSETQ. The trim removed 4 bases at V and 6 bases at J, leaving 13 bases unmatched. This CDR3 contains 16 residues. CDR3 bases: TGCGCCAGCAGCCTAACCCCGGGACAGGGACCTTCTGAAGCTTTCTTT. It is translated as CASSLTPGQGPSEAFF.

The table lists this clonotype with many counts. The chain uses TRBV5-1 and TRBJ1-1; 7 positions agree with TRBD1. From germline, CDR1 is SGHRS and CDR2 YFSETQ. The CDR3 is 13 amino acids. Unmatched junction bases numbered 7, after V lost 4 bases and J lost 7 bases. CDR3 in DNA: TGCGCCAGCAGCCTACAGGGGACTAATGAAGCTTTCTTT. Translated: CASSLQGTNEAFF.

This clonotype was seen repeatedly, ten times or more. The chain combines TRBV7-2 with TRBJ2-3; 15 nucleotides match TRBD2. The CDR3 loop spans 19 amino acids. Germline V gives CDR1 SGHTA, CDR2 FQGNSA. With 6 bases clipped from V and 4 bases from J, the junction kept 14 bases outside the gene matches. The CDR3 here is CASRKAWGLAGGPSDTQYF. The CDR3 bases are TGTGCCAGCAGGAAAGCTTGGGGACTAGCGGGAGGTCCCTCAGATACGCAGTATTTT.

This clonotype was seen repeatedly, ten times or more. The chain recombines TRBV12-3 or TRBV12-4 with TRBJ2-2, with D perhaps matching TRBD1 or TRBD2 (5 bases each). V was pared by 6 bases and J by 5 bases, with 19 bases between. This CDR3 is 16 amino acids long. Here the CDR3 DNA reads TGTGCCAGCAGCCCGCGGGCAGGGATAAATACCGGGGAGCTGTTTTTT. Translating gives CASSPRAGINTGELFF.